The 30 T cell receptor beta chains presented below share a single source sample, sequenced in a study of T cell responses to AZD1222 COVID-19 vaccine. Method: immunoSEQ multiplex PCR; TCRdb's copy keeps in-frame clones and lacks some. The profile shows roughly 120,000 clones, approximately 85% of them singletons. The sample in question was peripheral blood, obtained on day 0 of AZD1222 vaccination. These receptors came from an adult in good health.

To note about this clone: One end of the junction does not line up with germline, which may come from a read error. The chain has TRBV28 and TRBJ1-6; a possible D gene is TRBD1 (6 bases). Germline V CDR1 and CDR2: MDHEN, SYDVKM. The CDR3 runs 15 residues. For the CDR3, the DNA is TGTGCCAGCAGCTTATGGGGGCACGGTAATTCACCCCTCCACTTT. Protein: CASSLWGHGNSPLHF.

The CDR3 region is CASSLISRQGADGKNIQYF. DNA for the CDR3: TGTGCCAGCAGCTTAATCTCGAGACAGGGGGCTGATGGCAAAAACATTCAGTACTTC. This rearrangement joins TRBV7-8 to TRBJ2-4, with 10 bases aligning to TRBD1. The germline V gene has CDR1 SGHVS and CDR2 FQNEAQ. The CDR3 consists of 19 residues. The trim removed 2 bases at V and 3 bases at J, leaving 13 bases unmatched.

This chain links TRBV6-6 with TRBJ1-3; TRBD1 matches 8 bases. With V trimmed by 3 bases and J by 2 bases, 6 bases remained unmatched. Germline loops: CDR1 MNHNY, CDR2 SVGAGI (reference sequence). CDR3 size: 16 residues. CDR3 in amino acids: CASSYKEQGAGNTIYF. CDR3 nucleotides: TGTGCCAGCAGTTATAAAGAACAGGGGGCTGGAAACACCATATATTTT.

The chain uses TRBV27 and TRBJ2-1, with 8 bases lining up with TRBD2. This CDR3 has 15 amino acids. The V segment lost 1 base and the J segment 4 bases; nucleotides outside the gene matches: 3. CDR1 and CDR2 from the germline V gene are MNHEY and SMNVEV (reference sequence). CDR3 in DNA: TGTGCCAGCAGTTTATGGGGACTAGGATACAATGAGCAGTTCTTC. Encoded protein: CASSLWGLGYNEQFF.

The chain combines TRBV7-8 with TRBJ1-1; 8 bases are a match to TRBD1. CDR1 and CDR2 (germline): SGHVS, FQNEAQ. CDR3 length: 16 residues. V lost 4 bases, J lost 4 bases, and 11 bases stayed unmatched. The CDR3 region has the DNA TGTGCCAGCAGCTCCTGGGGCCAGGGGGCTCGCACTGAAGCTTTCTTT. Amino acid sequence: CASSSWGQGARTEAFF. The full variable domain, rest sourced from reference TRBV7-8 and TRBJ1-1, is GAGVSQSPRYKVAKRGQDVALRCDPISGHVSLFWYQQALGQGPEFLTYFQNEAQLDKSGLPSDRFFAERPEGSVSTLKIQRTQQEDSAVYLCASSSWGQGARTEAFFGQGTRLTVV.

V is TRBV28 and J is TRBJ2-2, with 8 bases identical to TRBD1. V lost 3 bases, J lost 4 bases, and 7 bases stayed unmatched. CDR3 length: 16 amino acids. Per germline, CDR1 MDHEN and CDR2 SYDVKM. The DNA of the CDR3 is TGTGCCAGCAGTTTCTATCGGACAGGGATCACCGGGGAGCTGTTTTTT. Its protein is CASSFYRTGITGELFF.

This chain connects TRBV15 to TRBJ2-3, with D uncertain. The V end lost 0 bases, the J end lost 6 bases, and 10 bases lay between the germline ends. CDR3 length: 14 amino acids. Germline assignment: CDR1 LNHNV and CDR2 YYDKDF (reference sequence). CDR3 region: CATSRDQETDTQYF. In DNA, the CDR3 is TGTGCCACCAGCAGAGATCAGGAGACCGATACGCAGTATTTT. The complete variable domain, with remaining parts taken from reference TRBV15 and TRBJ2-3, reads DAMVIQNPRYQVTQFGKPVTLSCSQTLNHNVMYWYQQKSSQAPKLLFHYYDKDFNNEADTPDNFQSRRPNTSFCFLDIRSPGLGDTAMYLCATSRDQETDTQYFGPGTRLTVL.

The chain links TRBV18 to TRBJ1-5; D is unresolved. The CDR3 runs to 13 residues. Trimming removed 2 bases from V and 5 bases from J, with 7 bases in between. CDR1 is KGHSH and CDR2 is LQKENI in the germline V gene. The CDR3 spells CASSPSDYQPQHF. In nucleotides, the CDR3 is TGTGCCAGCTCACCATCGGATTATCAGCCCCAGCATTTT.

On this clone: Germline and junction disagree at one end, which may indicate a read error. In DNA, the CDR3 is TGTACCAGCAGTTACCGGGCAGGTACCAGGGACACCATATATTTT. Residues: CTSSYRAGTRDTIYF. The V and J genes are TRBV6-5 and TRBJ1-3; possible D gene TRBD1, 5 bases. Germline assignment: CDR1 MNHEY and CDR2 SVGAGI. This CDR3 has 15 amino acids.

The chain couples TRBV5-4 to TRBJ2-1, with 7 bases matching TRBD2. V lost 5 bases, J lost 5 bases, and 7 bases stayed unmatched. The CDR3 loop spans 14 amino acids. CDR1 SGHNT and CDR2 YYREEE come from the germline V gene (reference sequence). This chain's CDR3 is CASRPRTRDNEQFF. The CDR3 DNA sequence: TGTGCCAGCAGGCCAAGGACTAGGGACAATGAGCAGTTCTTC.

The rearrangement joins TRBV4-1 to TRBJ2-5; 9 bases are shared with TRBD2. The CDR3 is made up of 16 amino acids. Germline assignment: CDR1 MGHRA and CDR2 YSYEKL. V lost 0 bases and J lost 3; bases outside the gene matches: 5. The CDR3 is CASSQEPAGGKETQYF. The DNA of the CDR3 is TGCGCCAGCAGCCAAGAGCCAGCGGGGGGAAAAGAGACCCAGTACTTC.

For this clone: This sample includes further DNA sequences coding for the same CDR3. The chain is built from TRBV19 and TRBJ1-2, with D possibly TRBD1 on 5 matching bases. The CDR3 runs to 12 residues. Trimming stripped 9 bases from V and 4 bases from J, with 12 bases between. Germline V lookup: CDR1 LNHDA, CDR2 SQIVND (reference sequence). The CDR3: CASSTGGYGYTF. CDR3 in DNA: TGTGCCAGCTCCACCGGGGGCTATGGCTACACCTTC.

The chain recombines TRBV6-5 with TRBJ2-6; 7 bases are a match to TRBD2. Germline V lookup: CDR1 MNHEY, CDR2 SVGAGI. V lost 8 bases and J lost 0; bases outside the gene matches: 1. The CDR3 has 14 amino acids. CDR3 in DNA: TGTGCCAGCGGGGGGGTCTCTGGGGCCAACGTCCTGACTTTC. This codes for CASGGVSGANVLTF.

V and J are TRBV6-2 or TRBV6-3 and TRBJ2-6, with D perhaps assigned TRBD1 or TRBD2 (5 bases each). The V gene's germline CDR1 is MNHEY and CDR2 SVGEGT. The CDR3 is made up of 16 amino acids. V was pared by 6 bases and J by 0 bases, with 12 bases between. CDR3 sequence (DNA): TGTGCCAGCAGCCCCTTTGGGGGCTCTGGGGCCAACGTCCTGACTTTC. Its translation is CASSPFGGSGANVLTF.

The chain couples TRBV7-2 to TRBJ1-2; tentative D call: TRBD1 (5 bases). This CDR3 contains 13 residues. Between the trimmed V and J ends, which lost 2 bases and 8 bases, there was a span of 12 bases. The V gene's germline CDR1 is SGHTA and CDR2 FQGNSA. The CDR3 region is CASSLTSQGGYTF. CDR3 in DNA: TGTGCCAGCAGCTTAACCAGCCAGGGCGGCTACACCTTC.

CDR3 loop: CASSYSKGGQEKLFF. The DNA for the CDR3 is TGTGCCAGCAGTTACTCGAAAGGGGGCCAGGAAAAACTGTTTTTT. The chain carries TRBV6-5 and TRBJ1-4; 7 bases map to TRBD1. Germline loops: CDR1 MNHEY, CDR2 SVGAGI. The CDR3 extends over 15 amino acids. After removal of 0 bases from V and 8 bases from J, the junction contained 6 bases not matched to a gene.

This chain uses TRBV19 with TRBJ1-5, with D possibly matching TRBD1 (5 bases). Germline lookup yields CDR1 LNHDA and CDR2 SQIVND (reference sequence). V was shortened by 0 bases and J by 6 bases, with 15 bases between the two germline ends. This CDR3 is 16 amino acids long. The CDR3 region has the DNA TGTGCCAGTAGTATAGATCACCGGGGGGGTTTTCAGCCCCAGCATTTT. Translated: CASSIDHRGGFQPQHF.

The chain joins TRBV9 to TRBJ2-1; 12 bases match TRBD1. The germline gives CDR1 SGDLS, CDR2 YYNGEE. J lost 6 bases, V lost 2 bases, and 9 bases had no gene match. This CDR3 is 17 amino acids long. The CDR3 loop is CASSVSSGTGGLNEQFF. The CDR3 DNA follows: TGTGCCAGCAGCGTGAGCTCCGGGACAGGGGGCCTCAATGAGCAGTTCTTC. The full variable domain, rest sourced from reference TRBV9 and TRBJ2-1, is DSGVTQTPKHLITATGQRVTLRCSPRSGDLSVYWYQQSLDQGLQFLIQYYNGEERAKGNILERFSAQQFPDLHSELNLSSLELGDSALYFCASSVSSGTGGLNEQFFGPGTRLTVL.

The chain employs TRBV19 and TRBJ1-1; D is possibly TRBD1 (5 bases). The CDR3 is made up of 14 amino acids. V was clipped by 7 bases and J by 2 bases, with 14 bases between them. CDR1 is LNHDA and CDR2 is SQIVND in the germline V gene (reference sequence). The CDR3 DNA reads TGTGCCAGTAATTTGGCAGGGCCTAACACTGAAGCTTTCTTT. It yields the protein CASNLAGPNTEAFF.

This clone was counted a few times. The rearrangement uses TRBV6-6 and TRBJ1-3; D is unresolved. Trimming removed 5 bases from V and 8 bases from J, with 7 bases in between. In germline, CDR1 is MNHNY, CDR2 SVGAGI (reference sequence). The CDR3 extends over 11 amino acids. The CDR3 protein is CASSIGDTIYF. The CDR3 coding sequence is TGTGCCAGCAGTATCGGGGACACCATATATTTT.

The chain is built from TRBV19 and TRBJ1-5; 8 nucleotides match TRBD1. The CDR3 length is 14 residues. In germline, CDR1 is LNHDA, CDR2 SQIVND (reference sequence). V was clipped by 5 bases and J by 3 bases; unmatched bases: 3. The CDR3 region is CASSGTGINQPQHF. The DNA of the CDR3 is TGTGCCAGTAGTGGGACAGGAATCAATCAGCCCCAGCATTTT.

The genes are TRBV7-6 and TRBJ1-1; the D gene is possibly TRBD1 (6 bases). CDR3 size: 17 residues. V gave up 4 bases and J gave up 4 bases, with 22 bases separating them. Per the germline V gene, CDR1 is SGHVS and CDR2 is FNYEAQ. For the CDR3, the DNA is TGTGCCAGCAGCTACTTGGGGGGCCGGGATTTAGGCACTGAAGCTTTCTTT. The encoded protein is CASSYLGGRDLGTEAFF.

This clone came up once. The V call is TRBV19, the J call TRBJ2-7, with D perhaps TRBD1 or TRBD2 (5 bases each). The ends were cut back, 5 bases at V and 4 bases at J, with 15 bases in the middle. The length of the CDR3 is 14 residues. CDR1 and CDR2 (germline): LNHDA, SQIVND (reference sequence). In DNA, the CDR3 is TGTGCCAGTAGTCTAGCAGGGTCCTCTTACGAGCAGTACTTC. This encodes CASSLAGSSYEQYF. The whole variable domain, remainder taken from reference TRBV19 and TRBJ2-7, is DGGITQSPKYLFRKEGQNVTLSCEQNLNHDAMYWYRQDPGQGLRLIYYSQIVNDFQKGDIAEGYSVSREKKESFPLTVTSAQKNPTAFYLCASSLAGSSYEQYFGPGTRLTVT.

The chain employs TRBV4-3 and TRBJ1-1; TRBD1 matches 11 bases. V gave up 1 base and J gave up 10 bases; unmatched junction bases: 8. This CDR3 is built from 15 residues. Germline CDR1 reads LGHNA; CDR2 reads YSLEER. The CDR3 sequence: CASSQALGQGARAFF. CDR3 DNA: TGCGCCAGCAGCCAAGCACTCGGACAGGGGGCTAGAGCTTTCTTT.

This chain uses TRBV6-5 with TRBJ2-1, with 8 bases lining up with TRBD1. Germline trimming cut 7 bases from V and 8 bases from J; bases unmatched to any gene: 10. The CDR3 is made up of 14 amino acids. Germline values: CDR1 MNHEY, CDR2 SVGAGI. CDR3 sequence: CASTLSGQGHEQFF. Here the CDR3 DNA reads TGTGCCAGCACCCTTTCAGGACAGGGACATGAGCAGTTCTTC.

The chain couples TRBV28 to TRBJ1-6; D gene uncertain. Trimming shortened V by 7 bases and J by 7 bases, and 14 bases separated the two germline ends. CDR1 MDHEN and CDR2 SYDVKM come from the germline V gene. The CDR3 loop spans 14 amino acids. The CDR3, as DNA: TGTGCCAGCACCGAGCGGGTTCCAAATTCACCCCTCCACTTT. Its protein product is CASTERVPNSPLHF. The full variable domain, with the rest looked up from reference TRBV28 and TRBJ1-6, is DVKVTQSSRYLVKRTGEKVFLECVQDMDHENMFWYRQDPGLGLRLIYFSYDVKMKEKGDIPEGYSVSREKKERFSLILESASTNQTSMYLCASTERVPNSPLHFGNGTRLTVT.

The rearrangement joins TRBV7-6 to TRBJ2-6; unclear D gene. Germline CDR1 reads SGHVS; CDR2 reads FNYEAQ. Trimming pared 5 bases from V and 2 bases from J, leaving 7 bases between. The CDR3 sequence is 14 residues long. CDR3 nucleotides: TGTGCCAGCAGCCAATCTGCTGGGGCCAACGTCCTGACTTTC. Translation gives CASSQSAGANVLTF.

The rearrangement uses TRBV19 and TRBJ1-2; 7 nucleotides agree with TRBD1. The germline gives CDR1 LNHDA, CDR2 SQIVND (reference sequence). The CDR3 sequence is 15 residues long. V lost 3 bases and J lost 4; bases outside the gene matches: 8. CDR3 protein: CASSIRIRDSYGYTF. The DNA for the CDR3 is TGTGCCAGTAGTATCCGCATCCGGGACAGCTATGGCTACACCTTC. The complete variable domain, with remaining parts taken from reference TRBV19 and TRBJ1-2, reads DGGITQSPKYLFRKEGQNVTLSCEQNLNHDAMYWYRQDPGQGLRLIYYSQIVNDFQKGDIAEGYSVSREKKESFPLTVTSAQKNPTAFYLCASSIRIRDSYGYTFGSGTRLTVV.

This rearrangement joins TRBV7-2 to TRBJ1-1; D not certain. The germline V gene encodes CDR1 SGHTA and CDR2 FQGNSA. V lost 6 bases to trimming and J lost 0 bases, with 11 bases between them. The CDR3 runs 14 residues. CDR3 sequence (DNA): TGTGCCAGCAGGGCCGGACGGATGAACACTGAAGCTTTCTTT. Translating it yields CASRAGRMNTEAFF.

This chain joins TRBV28 and TRBJ1-1; D perhaps matches TRBD1 (5 bases). CDR1 and CDR2 (germline): MDHEN, SYDVKM. V shed 2 bases and J shed 3 bases, with 13 bases lying between them. This CDR3 spans 15 amino acids. The CDR3 here is CASSLGFRGDTEAFF. CDR3 bases: TGTGCCAGCAGTTTAGGCTTTCGGGGGGACACTGAAGCTTTCTTT.